These T cell receptor beta chains were read from a single sample in a study of T cell responses to AZD1222 COVID-19 vaccine. Generated by immunoSEQ multiplex PCR, the TCRdb table keeps only in-frame clones and is missing some. The sample lists 150,000 or so clones; roughly nine tenths were seen once. The source was peripheral blood, collected after recovery from COVID-19. Receptors were obtained from an adult who had recovered from COVID-19. CDR3s include the opening cysteine and the closing phenylalanine or tryptophan. The D gene is left open where the match is weak. The size of a clone is reported for some rows only, either as once, few or many, or as a class for expanded clones.

TRBJ2-5 | TRBV5-4 | NA | TRBD2 | TGTGCCAGCAGCTTGTATGTTGTAGCGGGGGCGGAGACCCAGTACTTC | CASSLYVVAGAETQYF
TRBJ1-4 | TRBV6-5 | NA | NA | TGTGCCAGCAGGTTGCTCGGAGGAGATGAAAAACTGTTTTTT | CASRLLGGDEKLFF
TRBJ2-7 | TRBV18 | NA | TRBD1 | TGTGCCAGCTCATCGTTCGGGACAGGGGGTAACGAGCAGTACTTC | CASSSFGTGGNEQYF
TRBJ2-7 | TRBV5-1 | NA | TRBD1 | TGCGCCAGCAGCTTGGGGAACAGGGGCTACGAGCAGTACTTC | CASSLGNRGYEQYF
TRBJ2-3 | TRBV6-2/TRBV6-3 | once | NA | TGTGCCAGCAGTGGGGGATGGGGCTCGAACACAGATACGCAGTATTTT | CASSGGWGSNTDTQYF
TRBJ1-1 | TRBV12-3/TRBV12-4 | NA | TRBD1 | TGTGCCAGCAGCCCGGACAGGGTGGTAGCAGCTTTCTTT | CASSPDRVVAAFF
TRBJ1-1 | TRBV7-8 | NA | TRBD1 | TGTGCCAGCAGCTCGACAGGGGCCACTGAAGCTTTCTTT | CASSSTGATEAFF
TRBJ1-1 | TRBV5-1 | NA | TRBD1 | TGCGCCAGCAGCGTAGGGACAGGGGTGCACAGCACTGAAGCTTTCTTT | CASSVGTGVHSTEAFF
TRBJ2-1 | TRBV29-1 | NA | TRBD1 | TGCAGCGTTCTTGGAGGACAGGGGTGGAATGAGCAGTTCTTC | CSVLGGQGWNEQFF
TRBJ1-4 | TRBV27 | NA | NA | TGTGCCAGCCTTTCGGGGTACGGAAAACTGTTTTTT | CASLSGYGKLFF
TRBJ2-2 | TRBV11-2 | few | TRBD2 | TGTGCCAGCACCCTTAGCGGGAGAAGGTCCGGGGAGCTGTTTTTT | CASTLSGRRSGELFF
TRBJ2-1 | TRBV4-2 | NA | NA | TGTGCCAGCAGCCAAAGACAGCTCGGGGATGAGCAGTTCTTC | CASSQRQLGDEQFF
TRBJ2-5 | TRBV27 | NA | NA | TGTGCCAGCAGCCCCCAGGGTATCAGAGAGACCCAGTACTTC | CASSPQGIRETQYF
TRBJ2-3 | TRBV7-3 | NA | TRBD2 | TGTGCCAGCAGCACGGGACTAGCGGGAGGAGGGGATACGCAGTATTTT | CASSTGLAGGGDTQYF
TRBJ1-5 | TRBV5-1 | once | NA | TGCGCCAGCAGCTTGGCGGGCAGTCAGTATCAGCCCCAGCATTTT | CASSLAGSQYQPQHF
TRBJ1-3 | TRBV6-5 | NA | NA | TGTGCCAGCAGTTACTCAGAAGGGTCTGGAAACACCATATATTTT | CASSYSEGSGNTIYF
TRBJ1-1 | TRBV18 | few | NA | TGTGCCAGCTCACCACCATCTATATCAGGGGATGAAGCTTTCTTT | CASSPPSISGDEAFF
TRBJ2-7 | TRBV7-9 | once | NA | TGTGCCAGCAGCTTATCACAGACCCATTCCGAGCAGTACTTC | CASSLSQTHSEQYF
TRBJ1-4 | TRBV9 | NA | TRBD1 | TGTGCCAGCAGCGCCCGGACAGGCTATCTTGAAAAACTGTTTTTT | CASSARTGYLEKLFF
TRBJ1-2 | TRBV10-3 | NA | TRBD1 | TGTGCCATCAGTGAGGGACAGGGCACCAACTATGGCTACACCTTC | CAISEGQGTNYGYTF
TRBJ1-3 | TRBV7-3 | NA | NA | TGTGCCAGCAGCTCCCCCGGGGCTGGAAACACCATATATTTT | CASSSPGAGNTIYF
TRBJ2-3 | TRBV27 | NA | TRBD1 | TGTGCCAGCAGTTTATTAGGGACAGAAACAGATACGCAGTATTTT | CASSLLGTETDTQYF
TRBJ2-3 | TRBV6-4 | NA | NA | TGTGCCAGCAGTTCGGGGGCATCCACAGATACGCAGTATTTT | CASSSGASTDTQYF
TRBJ1-4 | TRBV5-1 | NA | NA | TGCGCCAGCAGCTTGGAGGGGCAGGGAACTAATGAAAAACTGTTTTTT | CASSLEGQGTNEKLFF
TRBJ2-3 | TRBV28 | NA | NA | TGTGCCAGCAGTTTAGCCCTTGCGGGGGCGACTGCCCATACGCAGTATTTT | CASSLALAGATAHTQYF
TRBJ2-1 | TRBV5-6 | NA | NA | TGTGCCAGCAGCTCCCGGGACCAGCAGTTCTTC | CASSSRDQQFF
TRBJ2-5 | TRBV19 | NA | NA | TGTGCCAGTAGTATCAAGGGGCAAGAGACCCAGTACTTC | CASSIKGQETQYF
TRBJ1-3 | TRBV18 | NA | TRBD1 | TGTGCCAGCTCACCACTAATAACAGGGGTTCCTGGAAACACCATATATTTT | CASSPLITGVPGNTIYF
TRBJ2-5 | TRBV3-1/TRBV3-2 | NA | NA | TGTGCCAGCAGCCAAGGGGATAGCGGTTACCAAGAGACCCAGTACTTC | CASSQGDSGYQETQYF
TRBJ2-3 | TRBV27 | NA | TRBD2 | TGTGCCAGCAATCCGGGGCGGGGGTTCACAGATACGCAGTATTTT | CASNPGRGFTDTQYF
TRBJ2-1 | TRBV24-1 | NA | NA | TGTGCCACCAGTGAAAACAGGGAGGAGGCTGAGCAGTTCTTC | CATSENREEAEQFF
TRBJ1-4 | TRBV4-1 | NA | NA | TGCGCCAGCAGCCACCCGTGGCAGCGGGCTAATGAAAAACTGTTTTTT | CASSHPWQRANEKLFF
TRBJ2-1 | TRBV6-1 | NA | NA | TGTGCCAGCAGTGAATGGCCCACCTCGGCCCATGAGCAGTTCTTC | CASSEWPTSAHEQFF
TRBJ1-1 | TRBV11-3 | NA | NA | TGTGCCAGCAGCTTAGTGGAAGGGAACGGACTGAACACTGAAGCTTTCTTT | CASSLVEGNGLNTEAFF
TRBJ1-1 | TRBV4-1 | NA | NA | TGCGCCAGCAGATCTCATTTCAGAAGGACTGAAGCTTTCTTT | CASRSHFRRTEAFF
TRBJ1-1 | TRBV29-1 | NA | NA | TGCAGCGTTGCTCTCGGGTATACTGAAGCTTTCTTT | CSVALGYTEAFF
TRBJ2-1 | TRBV2 | NA | NA | TGTGCCAGCAGTGAAATGGTAGGCAATGAGCAGTTCTTC | CASSEMVGNEQFF
TRBJ2-1 | TRBV9 | NA | NA | TGTGCCAGCAGCGTAGAGGCTGGATCCTACAATGAGCAGTTCTTC | CASSVEAGSYNEQFF
TRBJ1-1 | TRBV18 | NA | NA | TGTGCCAGCTCACCAGGTGAATCCACTGAAGCTTTCTTT | CASSPGESTEAFF
TRBJ2-3 | TRBV5-6 | NA | NA | TGTGCCAGCAGCTCGGCCGGGACCGGGAGCACAGATACGCAGTATTTT | CASSSAGTGSTDTQYF
TRBJ1-1 | TRBV21-1 | few | NA | TGTGCCAGCAGCAAAGGAAAGCCGGAGAACAACGGGTGGACAGGGGGCGAGGGGAACACTGAAGCTTTCTTT | CASSKGKPENNGWTGGEGNTEAFF
TRBJ2-5 | TRBV10-2 | NA | TRBD2 | TGCGCCAGCAGACTAGCGGGGGATGTGGAGACCCAGTACTTC | CASRLAGDVETQYF
TRBJ2-7 | TRBV11-2 | NA | NA | TGTGCCAGCAGCTTATTCGACAGGCGGCTCTACGAGCAGTACTTC | CASSLFDRRLYEQYF
TRBJ2-2 | TRBV5-1 | NA | TRBD2 | TGCGCCAGCACCGGGACTAGCGGGAGGAGCGCCGGGGAGCTGTTTTTT | CASTGTSGRSAGELFF
TRBJ2-3 | TRBV4-2 | NA | NA | TGTGCCAGCAGCCACGGCGATTCAGCGGCGCGCTATTTT | CASSHGDSAARYF
TRBJ2-3 | TRBV3-1/TRBV3-2 | NA | TRBD2 | TGTGCCAGCAGTCCACTAGCGGTCTGGGCTGATACGCAGTATTTT | CASSPLAVWADTQYF
TRBJ1-5 | TRBV28 | NA | NA | TGTGCCAGCAGTCAATTACAGGGCGGTAATCAGCCCCAGCATTTT | CASSQLQGGNQPQHF
TRBJ1-3 | TRBV7-9 | NA | NA | TGTGCCAGCAGTGAACCAGGGACGGCAAACTCTGGAAACACCATATATTTT | CASSEPGTANSGNTIYF
TRBJ2-5 | TRBV9 | NA | NA | TGTGCCAGCAGCGTAAAATCAGGGGGGATACAAGAGACCCAGTACTTC | CASSVKSGGIQETQYF
TRBJ2-3 | TRBV3-1/TRBV3-2 | once | TRBD2 | TGTGCCAGCAGCCAACTAGCGGGGGGGCCAGATACGCAGTATTTT | CASSQLAGGPDTQYF
TRBJ2-5 | TRBV11-2 | NA | NA | TGTGCCAGCAGCTTCTTAACCGGGGGCCGCCAAGAGACCCAGTACTTC | CASSFLTGGRQETQYF
TRBJ1-5 | TRBV9 | NA | TRBD1 | TGTGCCAGCAGCGTAGGGGACAGGGGAGGTCAGCCCCAGCATTTT | CASSVGDRGGQPQHF
TRBJ1-5 | TRBV7-5 | few | NA | TGTGCCAGAAGACGGGGACAGGGGCACAATCAGCCCCAGCATTTT | CARRRGQGHNQPQHF
TRBJ2-1 | TRBV3-1/TRBV3-2 | NA | TRBD2 | TGTGCCAGCACCCCGGGACTAGCGGGGACCCCCTACAATGAGCAGTTCTTC | CASTPGLAGTPYNEQFF
TRBJ1-6 | TRBV19 | NA | NA | TGTGCCAGTAGACAGGGTCGGGGGGATAATTCACCCCTCCACTTT | CASRQGRGDNSPLHF
TRBJ2-1 | TRBV3-1/TRBV3-2 | NA | NA | TGTGCCAGCAGTCAATCGACCTACAATGAGCAGTTCTTC | CASSQSTYNEQFF
TRBJ2-1 | TRBV9 | once | NA | TGTGCCAGCAGCGTTGGTGAAAGAAAGTTCTTC | CASSVGERKFF
TRBJ1-5 | TRBV19 | NA | NA | TGTGCCAGTAGCCAACGCAGCGGGCCCCAGCATTTT | CASSQRSGPQHF
TRBJ2-1 | TRBV12-3/TRBV12-4 | NA | TRBD2 | TGTGCCAGCAGACTAGCGGGGGACAATGAGCAGTTCTTC | CASRLAGDNEQFF